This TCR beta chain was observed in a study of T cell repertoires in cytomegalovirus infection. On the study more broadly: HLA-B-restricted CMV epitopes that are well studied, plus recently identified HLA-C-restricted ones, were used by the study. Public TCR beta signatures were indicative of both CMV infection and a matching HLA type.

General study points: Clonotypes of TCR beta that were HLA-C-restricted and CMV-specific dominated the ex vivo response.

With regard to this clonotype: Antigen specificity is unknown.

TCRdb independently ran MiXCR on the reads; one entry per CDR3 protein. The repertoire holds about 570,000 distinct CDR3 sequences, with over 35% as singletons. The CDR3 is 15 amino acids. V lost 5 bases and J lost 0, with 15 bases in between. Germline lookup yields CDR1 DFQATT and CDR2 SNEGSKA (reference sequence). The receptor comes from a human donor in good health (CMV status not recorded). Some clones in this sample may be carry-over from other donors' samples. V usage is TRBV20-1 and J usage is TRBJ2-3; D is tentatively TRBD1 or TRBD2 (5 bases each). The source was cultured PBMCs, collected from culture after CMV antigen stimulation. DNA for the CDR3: TGCAGTGCTCAACCCCGGGGACCTAGCACAGATACGCAGTATTTT. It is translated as CSAQPRGPSTDTQYF.